The 5 T cell receptor beta chains in this list originate from one sample, sequenced in a study of CD8 T cell repertoires and HIV-1 epitope variants. TCRdb keeps only in-frame clones here, not all; method: immunoSEQ multiplex PCR. The data hold roughly 4,900 clones, with approximately 70% observed a single time. Which antigens these TCRs recognize remains unknown. Sequences were obtained from cultured CD8+ T cells derived from PBMCs. The receptors were gathered from a male donor with HIV.

This clone was observed a handful of times. This chain links TRBV11-3 with TRBJ2-7, with TRBD1 identical over 7 bases. This CDR3 region has 14 residues. With V trimmed by 3 bases and J by 7 bases, 9 bases remained unmatched. The germline gives CDR1 SGHNT, CDR2 YENEEA. The CDR3 reads CASSLGQYLREQYF. The CDR3 DNA is TGTGCCAGCAGCTTGGGACAGTACCTTCGTGAGCAGTACTTC.

This clone was found a few times. The chain has TRBV6-5 and TRBJ1-1; a possible D gene is TRBD1 (5 bases). The V end was cut by 6 bases, the J end by 1 base, with 9 bases between. Germline V gene sequence: CDR1 MNHEY, CDR2 SVGAGI. This CDR3 spans 13 amino acids. The CDR3 region has the DNA TGTGCCAGCAGGAGAAGGGGGAACACTGAAGCTTTCTTT. Translated, it gives CASRRRGNTEAFF.

This chain links TRBV2 with TRBJ2-7; D is undetermined. V was shortened by 1 base and J by 4 bases, with 2 bases between the two germline ends. This CDR3 is built from 11 residues. Germline assignment: CDR1 SNHLY and CDR2 FYNNEI. The chain's CDR3 is CASSEGYEQYF. The CDR3 nucleotides read TGTGCCAGCAGTGAAGGGTACGAGCAGTACTTC.

CDR3 region: CASSKSRVDEQYF. CDR3 nucleotide sequence: TGTGCCAGCAGCAAGAGCAGGGTAGACGAGCAGTACTTC. The J gene is TRBJ2-7, the V gene TRBV6-5; D might be TRBD1 (5 bases). The CDR3 consists of 13 residues. V lost 6 bases to trimming and J lost 5 bases, with 14 bases between them. Germline assignment: CDR1 MNHEY and CDR2 SVGAGI.

V usage is TRBV10-2 and J usage is TRBJ2-3; D is possibly TRBD1 (5 bases). The CDR3 totals 15 residues. Trimming removed 2 bases at V and 2 bases at J, with 11 bases between. Germline lookup yields CDR1 WSHSY and CDR2 SAAADI. The CDR3: CASSEAAGLTDTQYF. The CDR3 nucleotides are TGCGCCAGCAGTGAGGCGGCAGGGCTCACAGATACGCAGTATTTT.